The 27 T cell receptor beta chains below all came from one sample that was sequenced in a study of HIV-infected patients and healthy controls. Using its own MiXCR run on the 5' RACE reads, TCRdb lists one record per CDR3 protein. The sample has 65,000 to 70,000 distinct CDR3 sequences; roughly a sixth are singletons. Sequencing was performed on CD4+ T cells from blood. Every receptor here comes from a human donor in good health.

The CDR3 DNA follows: TGTGCCAGCAGCTTAGTTTACGGATTCATGAACACTGAAGCTTTCTTT. Protein product: CASSLVYGFMNTEAFF. The chain couples TRBV7-2 to TRBJ1-1; the D is unclear. V lost 1 base, J lost 0 bases, and 12 bases lay in between. The germline gives CDR1 SGHTA, CDR2 FQGNSA. The CDR3 is 16 amino acids.

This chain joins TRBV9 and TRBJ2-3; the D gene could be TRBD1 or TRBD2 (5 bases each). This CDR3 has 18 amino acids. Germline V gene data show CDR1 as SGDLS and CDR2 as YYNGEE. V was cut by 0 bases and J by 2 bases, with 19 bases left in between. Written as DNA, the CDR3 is TGTGCCAGCAGCGTAGCTACACCGGGACCTCTAACCACAGATACGCAGTATTTT. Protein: CASSVATPGPLTTDTQYF.

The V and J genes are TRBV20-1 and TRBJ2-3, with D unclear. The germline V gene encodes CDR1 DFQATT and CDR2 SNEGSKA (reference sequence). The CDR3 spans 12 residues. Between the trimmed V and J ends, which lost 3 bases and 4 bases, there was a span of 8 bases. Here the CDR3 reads CSASRVSDTQYF. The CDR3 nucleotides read TGCAGTGCTAGTCGGGTCTCAGATACGCAGTATTTT.

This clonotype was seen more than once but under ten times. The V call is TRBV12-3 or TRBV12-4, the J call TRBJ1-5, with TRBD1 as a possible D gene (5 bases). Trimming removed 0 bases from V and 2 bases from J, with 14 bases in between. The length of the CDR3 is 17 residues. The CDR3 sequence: CASSLALSRDGNQPQHF. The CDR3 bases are TGTGCCAGCAGTTTAGCGTTAAGCAGGGACGGCAATCAGCCCCAGCATTTT.

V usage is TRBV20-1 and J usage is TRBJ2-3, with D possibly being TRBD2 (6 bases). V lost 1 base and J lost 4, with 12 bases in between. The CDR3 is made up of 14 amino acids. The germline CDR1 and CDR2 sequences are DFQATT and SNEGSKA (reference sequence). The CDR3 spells CSARARLEADTQYF. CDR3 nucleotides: TGCAGTGCTAGAGCCCGACTAGAGGCAGATACGCAGTATTTT.

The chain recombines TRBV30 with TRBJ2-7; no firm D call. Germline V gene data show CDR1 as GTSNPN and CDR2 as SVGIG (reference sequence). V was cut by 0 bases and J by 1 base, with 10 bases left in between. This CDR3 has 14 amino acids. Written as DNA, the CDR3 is TGTGCCTGGAGTGTGGGCGGCCAGTCCTACGAGCAGTACTTC. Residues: CAWSVGGQSYEQYF.

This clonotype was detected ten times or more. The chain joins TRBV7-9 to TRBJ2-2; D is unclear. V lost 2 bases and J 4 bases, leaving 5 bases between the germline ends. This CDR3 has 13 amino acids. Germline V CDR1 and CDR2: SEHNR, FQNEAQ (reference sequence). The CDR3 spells CASSLLVTGELFF. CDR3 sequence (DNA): TGTGCCAGCAGCTTATTGGTCACCGGGGAGCTGTTTTTT.

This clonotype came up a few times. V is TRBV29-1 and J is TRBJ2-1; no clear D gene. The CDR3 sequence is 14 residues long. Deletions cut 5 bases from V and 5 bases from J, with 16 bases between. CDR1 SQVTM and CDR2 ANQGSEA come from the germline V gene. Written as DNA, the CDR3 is TGCAGCGTTAGTAACGGGTCCCCTGACAATGAGCAGTTCTTC. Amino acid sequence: CSVSNGSPDNEQFF.

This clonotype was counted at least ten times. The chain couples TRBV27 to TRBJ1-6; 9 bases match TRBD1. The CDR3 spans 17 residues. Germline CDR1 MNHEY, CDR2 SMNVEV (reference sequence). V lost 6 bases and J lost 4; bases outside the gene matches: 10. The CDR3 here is CASRSPGQGRYNSPLHF. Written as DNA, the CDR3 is TGTGCCAGCAGGAGTCCGGGACAGGGACGTTATAATTCACCCCTCCACTTT.

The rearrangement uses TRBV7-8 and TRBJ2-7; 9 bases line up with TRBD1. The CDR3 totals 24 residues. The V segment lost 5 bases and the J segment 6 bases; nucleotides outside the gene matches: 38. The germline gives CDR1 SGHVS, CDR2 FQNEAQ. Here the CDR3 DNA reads TGTGCCAGCAGCCCCACAAAGCGAGGTGGACTAATAGCGGTGCGTGGGGGACAGGGCCCCGAGCAGTACTTC. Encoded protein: CASSPTKRGGLIAVRGGQGPEQYF.

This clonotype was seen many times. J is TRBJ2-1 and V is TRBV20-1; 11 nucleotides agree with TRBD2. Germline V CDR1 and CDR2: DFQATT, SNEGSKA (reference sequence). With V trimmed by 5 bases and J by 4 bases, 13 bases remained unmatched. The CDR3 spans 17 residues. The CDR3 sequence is CSAVRLAGPQGYNEQFF. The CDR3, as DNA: TGCAGTGCTGTCAGACTAGCGGGGCCGCAGGGGTACAATGAGCAGTTCTTC.

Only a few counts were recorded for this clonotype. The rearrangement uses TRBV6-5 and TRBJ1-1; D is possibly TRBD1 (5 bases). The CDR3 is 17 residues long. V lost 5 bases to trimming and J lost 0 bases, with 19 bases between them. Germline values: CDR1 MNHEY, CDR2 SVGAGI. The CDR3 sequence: CASSNPAGPGMNTEAFF. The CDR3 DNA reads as TGTGCCAGCAGTAACCCGGCAGGGCCGGGGATGAACACTGAAGCTTTCTTT.

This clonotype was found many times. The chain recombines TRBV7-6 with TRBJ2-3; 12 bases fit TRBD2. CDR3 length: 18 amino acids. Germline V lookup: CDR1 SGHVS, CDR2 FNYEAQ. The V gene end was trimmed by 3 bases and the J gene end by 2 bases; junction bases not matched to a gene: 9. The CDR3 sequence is CASSLRSRLAGVTDTQYF. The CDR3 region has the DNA TGTGCCAGCAGCTTGAGATCTCGACTAGCGGGGGTCACAGATACGCAGTATTTT.

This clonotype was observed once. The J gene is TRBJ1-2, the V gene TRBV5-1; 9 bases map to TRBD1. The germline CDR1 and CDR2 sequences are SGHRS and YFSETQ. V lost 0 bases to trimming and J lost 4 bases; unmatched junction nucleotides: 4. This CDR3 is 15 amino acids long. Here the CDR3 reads CASSLGGQGTYGYTF. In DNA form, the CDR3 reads TGCGCCAGCAGCTTGGGAGGACAGGGGACCTATGGCTACACCTTC.

This CDR3 reads CASSGQGIDNEQFF. CDR3 DNA: TGTGCCAGCTCGGGACAGGGGATCGACAATGAGCAGTTCTTC. V usage is TRBV25-1 and J usage is TRBJ2-1; TRBD1 matches 10 bases. This CDR3 has 14 amino acids. Germline CDR1 is MGHDK and CDR2 is SYGVNS. Trimming took 8 bases from V and 5 from J; bases not matched to a gene: 6.

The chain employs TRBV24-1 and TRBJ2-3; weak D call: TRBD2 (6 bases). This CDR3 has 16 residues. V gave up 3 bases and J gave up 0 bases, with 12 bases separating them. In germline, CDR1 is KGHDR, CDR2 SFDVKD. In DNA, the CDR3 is TGTGCCACCAGTGATCCCGGGACTTCAAGCACAGATACGCAGTATTTT. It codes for CATSDPGTSSTDTQYF.

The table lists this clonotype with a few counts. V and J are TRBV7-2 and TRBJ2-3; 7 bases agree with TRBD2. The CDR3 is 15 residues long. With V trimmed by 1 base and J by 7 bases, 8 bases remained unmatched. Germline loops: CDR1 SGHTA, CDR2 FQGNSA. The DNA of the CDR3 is TGTGCCAGCAGCTTAGATCCGGGCGGGAGAAATACGCAGTATTTT. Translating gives CASSLDPGGRNTQYF.

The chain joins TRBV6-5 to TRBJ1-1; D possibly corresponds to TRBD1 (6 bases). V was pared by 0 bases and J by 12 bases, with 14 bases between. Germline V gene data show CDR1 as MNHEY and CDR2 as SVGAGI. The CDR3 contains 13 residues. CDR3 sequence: CASSYSSGAGTFF. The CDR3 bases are TGTGCCAGCAGTTACTCGTCGGGGGCCGGTACTTTCTTT.

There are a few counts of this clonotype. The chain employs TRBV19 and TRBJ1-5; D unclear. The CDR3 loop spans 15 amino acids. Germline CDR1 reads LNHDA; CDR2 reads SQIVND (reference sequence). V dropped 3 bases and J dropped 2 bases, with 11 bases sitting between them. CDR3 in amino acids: CASSIWDGGNQPQHF. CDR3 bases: TGTGCCAGTAGTATTTGGGATGGGGGCAATCAGCCCCAGCATTTT.

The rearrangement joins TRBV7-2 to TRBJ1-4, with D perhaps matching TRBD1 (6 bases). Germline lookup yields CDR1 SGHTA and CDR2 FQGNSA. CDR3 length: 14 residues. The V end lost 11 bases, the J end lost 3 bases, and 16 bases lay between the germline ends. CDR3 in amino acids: CASRWGAANEKLFF. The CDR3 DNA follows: TGTGCCTCCAGATGGGGGGCGGCTAATGAAAAACTGTTTTTT.

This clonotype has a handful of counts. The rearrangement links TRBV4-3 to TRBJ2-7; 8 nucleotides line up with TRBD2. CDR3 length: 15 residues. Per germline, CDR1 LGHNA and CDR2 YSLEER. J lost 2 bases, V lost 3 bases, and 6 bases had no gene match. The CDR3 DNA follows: TGCGCCAGCAGCCAGTTACTAGCGGCAACCTACGAGCAGTACTTC. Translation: CASSQLLAATYEQYF.

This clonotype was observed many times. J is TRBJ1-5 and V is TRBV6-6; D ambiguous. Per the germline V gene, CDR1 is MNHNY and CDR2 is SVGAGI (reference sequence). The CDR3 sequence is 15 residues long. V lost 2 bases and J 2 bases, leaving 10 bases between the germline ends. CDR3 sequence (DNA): TGTGCCAGCAGTTACGAACGGGCGGGCAATCAGCCCCAGCATTTT. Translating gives CASSYERAGNQPQHF.

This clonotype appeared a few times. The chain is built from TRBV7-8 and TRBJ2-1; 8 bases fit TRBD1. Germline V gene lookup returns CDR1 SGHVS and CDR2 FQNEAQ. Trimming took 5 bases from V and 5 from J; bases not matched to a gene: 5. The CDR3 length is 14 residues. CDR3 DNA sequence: TGTGCCAGCAGCAGAGGACAGGGACACAATGAGCAGTTCTTC. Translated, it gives CASSRGQGHNEQFF.

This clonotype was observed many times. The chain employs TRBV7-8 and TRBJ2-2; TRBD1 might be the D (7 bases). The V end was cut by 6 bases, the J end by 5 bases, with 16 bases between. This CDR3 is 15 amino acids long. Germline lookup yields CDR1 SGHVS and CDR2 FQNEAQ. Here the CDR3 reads CASRPGGGMTGELFF. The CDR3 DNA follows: TGTGCCAGCAGACCAGGAGGGGGCATGACCGGGGAGCTGTTTTTT.

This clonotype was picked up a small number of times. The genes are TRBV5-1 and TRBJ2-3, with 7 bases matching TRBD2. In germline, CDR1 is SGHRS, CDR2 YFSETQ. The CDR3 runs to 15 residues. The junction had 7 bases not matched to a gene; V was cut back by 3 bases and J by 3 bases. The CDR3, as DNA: TGCGCCAGCAGCTGGGGCGGGGGAACGACAGATACGCAGTATTTT. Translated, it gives CASSWGGGTTDTQYF.

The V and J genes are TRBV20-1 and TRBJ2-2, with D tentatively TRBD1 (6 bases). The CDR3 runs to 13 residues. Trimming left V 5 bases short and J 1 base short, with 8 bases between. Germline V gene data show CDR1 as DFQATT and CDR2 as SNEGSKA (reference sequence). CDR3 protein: CSAPDRNTGELFF. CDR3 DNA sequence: TGCAGTGCTCCGGACAGGAACACCGGGGAGCTGTTTTTT.

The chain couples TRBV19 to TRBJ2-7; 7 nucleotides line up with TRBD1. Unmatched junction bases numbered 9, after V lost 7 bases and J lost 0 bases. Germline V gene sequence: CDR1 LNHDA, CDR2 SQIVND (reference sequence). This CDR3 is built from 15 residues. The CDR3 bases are TGTGCCAGTAAACACGGGACAGCTGTCTCCTACGAGCAGTACTTC. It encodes CASKHGTAVSYEQYF.